This T cell receptor (beta chain) was documented in a study of blood T cell repertoires in COVID-19. Overall study: Donors in the United States, Italy and Spain gave samples during acute or convalescent COVID-19. PBMCs, B-cell-depleted T cells, or T cells provided the cDNA or gDNA that made up the material.

J was trimmed by 2 bases and V by 6 bases; bases with no gene match: 5. There are 14 residues in the CDR3. Germline V gives CDR1 LGHNA, CDR2 YSLEER. Per the original methods: Scientists estimated how many nucleated cells there were by amplifying reference gene primers. Only in-frame clones appear in the TCRdb table, and some are missing; sequencing was by immunoSEQ multiplex PCR. V, J and clone size are taken as reported in that table, and D and trimming were inferred from the DNA itself. Here the sample spans about 260,000 clones, around nine tenths being singletons. Sequenced material: peripheral blood. The sequence was obtained from a man aged 35-49 years who had recovered from COVID-19. The chain has TRBV4-3 and TRBJ2-7; the match to TRBD1 covers 9 bases. CDR3 sequence reads: CASSKTGGTYEQYF. CDR3 sequence (DNA): TGCGCCAGCAGTAAGACAGGGGGGACCTACGAGCAGTACTTC.